What follows are 12 T cell receptor beta chains derived from one specimen sequenced in a study of cytomegalovirus exposure and HLA in healthy donors (dated 2017 in TCRdb). Library method: the immunoSEQ multiplex PCR assay. The multiplex PCR relied on a mix of 60 forward primers for TCR Vbeta segments and 13 reverse primers for TCR Jbeta segments. TCRdb stores this immuneACCESS table with in-frame sequences only. Part of the clones is absent; in the studies checked, under half of the shortfall reflects unresolved V genes, and no reason is known for the rest. The sample includes around 150,000 clones, with 73% observed a single time. The top ten hold approximately 14% of the sample. The sequenced material came from PBMCs. The receptors were gathered from a human donor in good health.

As regards this clone: One end of the junction does not line up with germline, which may come from a read error. The rearrangement joins TRBV5-4 to TRBJ2-1; 7 positions agree with TRBD1. Germline V gives CDR1 SGHNT, CDR2 YYREEE (reference sequence). CDR3 length equals 14 residues. CDR3 region: CTSSRGDRVHEQFF. The DNA for the CDR3 is TGTACCAGCAGCCGGGGAGACAGGGTCCATGAGCAGTTCTTC.

This rearrangement joins TRBV4-1 to TRBJ2-7, with unresolved D. V dropped 2 bases and J dropped 0 bases, with 8 bases sitting between them. This CDR3 is 14 amino acids long. Germline V gene lookup returns CDR1 MGHRA and CDR2 YSYEKL. The CDR3, as DNA: TGCGCCAGCAGCCAACTGGGCCGCTCCTACGAGCAGTACTTC. Amino acid sequence: CASSQLGRSYEQYF.

In its sample, this clone was seen a few times. The chain employs TRBV27 and TRBJ1-2; 9 nucleotides line up with TRBD1. This CDR3 has 15 amino acids. After removal of 0 bases from V and 8 bases from J, the junction contained 7 bases not matched to a gene. Germline V CDR1 and CDR2: MNHEY, SMNVEV (reference sequence). CDR3 residues: CASSLSRTGAGGYTF. CDR3 DNA: TGTGCCAGCAGTTTATCCCGGACAGGGGCGGGCGGCTACACCTTC.

This clone was detected only a few times. The rearrangement links TRBV6-1 to TRBJ2-7; D gene uncertain. This CDR3 has 11 residues. Germline-derived CDR1 and CDR2 are MNHNS and SASEGT. V lost 8 bases and J 5 bases, leaving 10 bases between the germline ends. The DNA for the CDR3 is TGTGCCAGCTCCGTCACACACGAGCAGTACTTC. As protein: CASSVTHEQYF.

The chain carries TRBV7-2 and TRBJ2-5; possibly TRBD1 for D (5 bases). Germline V lookup: CDR1 SGHTA, CDR2 FQGNSA. The V end was cut by 4 bases, the J end by 5 bases, with 5 bases between. The CDR3 is 11 amino acids. The CDR3 region is CASSYRETQYF. Written as DNA, the CDR3 is TGTGCCAGCAGCTACAGGGAGACCCAGTACTTC. Drawing the rest from reference TRBV7-2 and TRBJ2-5, the complete variable domain is GAGVSQSPSNKVTEKGKDVELRCDPISGHTALYWYRQSLGQGLEFLIYFQGNSAPDKSGLPSDRFSAERTGGSVSTLTIQRTQQEDSAVYLCASSYRETQYFGPGTRLLVL.

This CDR3 is CASSRIGTGNSCEQFF. CDR3 DNA sequence: TGCGCCAGCAGCCGGATAGGGACTGGCAATTCATGTGAGCAGTTCTTC. The chain has TRBV5-1 and TRBJ2-1, with D possibly TRBD2 on 6 matching bases. Trimming left V 4 bases short and J 9 bases short, with 23 bases between. The CDR3 consists of 16 residues. Germline V lookup: CDR1 SGHRS, CDR2 YFSETQ. Full variable domain (rest looked up from reference TRBV5-1 and TRBJ2-1): KAGVTQTPRYLIKTRGQQVTLSCSPISGHRSVSWYQQTPGQGLQFLFEYFSETQRNKGNFPGRFSGRQFSNSRSEMNVSTLELGDSALYLCASSRIGTGNSCEQFFGPGTRLTVL.

Turning to this clone: Within the sample, other DNA sequences also encode this same CDR3. The rearrangement joins TRBV7-6 to TRBJ2-7, with 7 positions matching TRBD1. The germline V gene encodes CDR1 SGHVS and CDR2 FNYEAQ. With 5 bases clipped from V and 3 bases from J, the junction kept 7 bases outside the gene matches. CDR3 length equals 14 residues. This CDR3 is CASSRRTGDYEQYF. The CDR3 region has the DNA TGTGCCAGCAGCCGACGGACAGGAGACTACGAGCAGTACTTC.

The rearrangement links TRBV7-6 to TRBJ1-1, with a weak D call TRBD1 (5 bases). This CDR3 spans 14 amino acids. Germline CDR1 is SGHVS and CDR2 is FNYEAQ. Trimming stripped 4 bases from V and 8 bases from J, with 17 bases between. CDR3 protein: CASSSYRGPGEAFF. The CDR3 nucleotides read TGTGCCAGCAGCTCCTACCGTGGTCCAGGGGAAGCTTTCTTT.

The CDR3 loop is CASSRARIPNPNYGYTF. For the CDR3, the DNA is TGTGCCAGCAGCCGGGCCAGAATCCCTAATCCTAACTATGGCTACACCTTC. The rearrangement joins TRBV14 to TRBJ1-2; D gene uncertain. The CDR3 sequence is 17 residues long. The V end lost 4 bases, the J end lost 0 bases, and 18 bases lay between the germline ends. Germline CDR1 reads SGHDN; CDR2 reads FVKESK.

The chain recombines TRBV7-9 with TRBJ1-5; possibly TRBD1 for D (5 bases). The CDR3 sequence is 15 residues long. Trimming removed 1 base at V and 2 bases at J, with 9 bases between. CDR1 is SEHNR, CDR2 FQNEAQ, per germline (reference sequence). The CDR3 loop reads CASSLGGVGNQPQHF. In DNA, the CDR3 is TGTGCCAGCAGCTTAGGGGGGGTGGGCAATCAGCCCCAGCATTTT. Full variable domain (remainder filled in from reference TRBV7-9 and TRBJ1-5): DTGVSQNPRHKITKRGQNVTFRCDPISEHNRLYWYRQTLGQGPEFLTYFQNEAQLEKSRLLSDRFSAERPKGSFSTLEIQRTEQGDSAMYLCASSLGGVGNQPQHFGDGTRLSIL.

This clone was seen a few times. This CDR3 is CASSRNYGYTF. DNA of the CDR3: TGTGCCAGCAGCCGGAACTATGGCTACACCTTC. This chain links TRBV11-2 with TRBJ1-2; no clear D gene. The CDR3 has 11 residues. V was trimmed by 5 bases and J by 2 bases, leaving 3 bases between them. Per germline, CDR1 SGHAT and CDR2 FQNNGV.

V usage is TRBV7-3 and J usage is TRBJ2-3; 9 bases match TRBD1. Germline V gene sequence: CDR1 SGHTA, CDR2 FQGTGA. There are 17 residues in the CDR3. V dropped 5 bases and J dropped 4; count of bases not matched to a gene: 13. The CDR3 protein is CASSPRRPGTGPDTQYF. The CDR3 DNA sequence: TGTGCCAGCAGCCCGAGGCGTCCCGGGACAGGGCCAGATACGCAGTATTTT.